The 15 T cell receptor beta chains below come from one sample, sequenced in a study of blood T cell repertoires in COVID-19. The data were produced by immunoSEQ multiplex PCR, yet TCRdb's version contains in-frame clones alone and is incomplete. The profile shows approximately 250,000 clones, 83% of them singletons. Sequenced input: peripheral blood. Receptor source: a human donor in a cohort sampled during active COVID-19.

V and J are TRBV7-9 and TRBJ1-1, with D perhaps matching TRBD1 (6 bases). The CDR3 runs to 13 residues. The germline V and J ends were trimmed by 4 bases and 1 base, with 7 bases remaining between them. CDR1 and CDR2 (germline): SEHNR, FQNEAQ (reference sequence). The CDR3 DNA reads TGTGCCAGCAGCTCGGGACAGAACACTGAAGCTTTCTTT. Amino acids: CASSSGQNTEAFF.

The chain joins TRBV7-9 to TRBJ2-3; 9 positions agree with TRBD2. Germline CDR1 reads SEHNR; CDR2 reads FQNEAQ (reference sequence). J lost 5 bases, V lost 5 bases, and 11 bases had no gene match. The CDR3 length is 16 residues. CDR3 DNA sequence: TGTGCCAGCAGCCCCCCCCCTCTTAGCGGGAGAGATACGCAGTATTTT. It specifies CASSPPPLSGRDTQYF.

The gene calls are TRBV14 and TRBJ1-3; weak D call: TRBD1 (5 bases). Trimming pared 1 base from V and 15 bases from J, leaving 13 bases between. CDR1 is SGHDN, CDR2 FVKESK, per germline. The CDR3 contains 12 residues. The CDR3 reads CASSQGRDSRYF. CDR3 in DNA: TGTGCCAGCAGCCAAGGGCGAGACAGCAGATATTTT. Full variable domain (rest looked up from reference TRBV14 and TRBJ1-3): EAGVTQFPSHSVIEKGQTVTLRCDPISGHDNLYWYRRVMGKEIKFLLHFVKESKQDESGMPNNRFLAERTGGTYSTLKVQPAELEDSGVYFCASSQGRDSRYFGEGSWLTVV.

This clone was counted once. The gene calls are TRBV19 and TRBJ2-7; D uncertain. The CDR3 extends over 16 amino acids. Germline V gene lookup returns CDR1 LNHDA and CDR2 SQIVND (reference sequence). Trimming pared 1 base from V and 3 bases from J, leaving 16 bases between. The CDR3 sequence is CASSIGSASPNYEQYF. CDR3 DNA: TGTGCCAGTAGTATAGGTTCAGCTAGTCCCAACTACGAGCAGTACTTC.

Only one count was recorded for this clone. This chain joins TRBV7-2 and TRBJ2-5; a weak D match, TRBD2 (5 bases). The CDR3 consists of 14 residues. V lost 7 bases and J lost 1, with 13 bases in between. In germline, CDR1 is SGHTA, CDR2 FQGNSA. The CDR3 sequence: CASTTQAGQETQYF. The CDR3 DNA sequence: TGTGCCAGCACTACCCAGGCGGGCCAAGAGACCCAGTACTTC.

The CDR3 DNA reads TGCAGCGGCAACGGACAGGGGTGGACAGATACGCAGTATTTT. Translated: CSGNGQGWTDTQYF. The rearrangement uses TRBV29-1 and TRBJ2-3; TRBD1 aligns across 9 bases. The V and J ends lost 7 bases and 3 bases, in that order; junction bases with no gene match: 8. The CDR3 runs 14 residues. Germline V CDR1 and CDR2: SQVTM, ANQGSEA.

The rearrangement uses TRBV5-1 and TRBJ2-3; 7 bases are shared with TRBD2. V lost 4 bases to trimming and J lost 7 bases; unmatched junction nucleotides: 6. Germline CDR1 is SGHRS and CDR2 is YFSETQ. The CDR3 totals 13 residues. The CDR3 nucleotides are TGCGCCAGCAGCCCTGGGACTACCAATACGCAGTATTTT. It encodes CASSPGTTNTQYF.

This clone was recorded a few times. CDR3 sequence: CASSLIGTGENQPQHF. Written as DNA, the CDR3 is TGTGCCAGCAGCTTAATTGGGACAGGGGAAAATCAGCCCCAGCATTTT. The genes are TRBV7-9 and TRBJ1-5; 10 bases map to TRBD1. Trimming at V came to 2 bases and at J to 4 bases, leaving 5 bases not matched to a gene. Germline V gene lookup returns CDR1 SEHNR and CDR2 FQNEAQ (reference sequence). This CDR3 is built from 16 residues.

The gene calls are TRBV30 and TRBJ1-3; D uncertain. The CDR3 totals 13 residues. CDR1 is GTSNPN, CDR2 SVGIG, per germline (reference sequence). Trimming removed 0 bases at V and 8 bases at J, with 11 bases between. The CDR3 DNA sequence: TGTGCCTGGAGTGTACCCCCGGTCCACACCATATATTTT. The encoded protein is CAWSVPPVHTIYF.

The chain employs TRBV7-3 and TRBJ2-1; 10 nucleotides match TRBD2. This CDR3 has 14 amino acids. The V gene's germline CDR1 is SGHTA and CDR2 FQGTGA. J gave up 4 bases and V 4 bases, and 1 base lay outside the gene matches. The CDR3 here is CASSSSGGYNEQFF. CDR3 DNA: TGTGCCAGCAGCTCTAGCGGGGGTTACAATGAGCAGTTCTTC. Based on the CDR3 plus reference TRBV7-3 and TRBJ2-1, the full variable domain is GAGVSQTPSNKVTEKGKYVELRCDPISGHTALYWYRQSLGQGPEFLIYFQGTGAADDSGLPNDRFFAVRPEGSVSTLKIQRTERGDSAVYLCASSSSGGYNEQFFGPGTRLTVL.

The chain uses TRBV11-2 and TRBJ2-7; no reliable D call. Trimming pared 1 base from V and 1 base from J, leaving 11 bases between. Germline-derived CDR1 and CDR2 are SGHAT and FQNNGV. There are 15 residues in the CDR3. The CDR3 protein is CASSLGRARSYEQYF. The CDR3, as DNA: TGTGCCAGCAGCTTAGGGAGAGCGCGATCCTACGAGCAGTACTTC.

The genes are TRBV7-2 and TRBJ1-4; the D gene is possibly TRBD1 (5 bases). The V end lost 5 bases, the J end lost 2 bases, and 12 bases lay between the germline ends. CDR1 is SGHTA and CDR2 is FQGNSA in the germline V gene. The CDR3 extends over 15 amino acids. The CDR3 bases are TGTGCCAGCAGCGGAAGCGGGGCCACTAATGAAAAACTGTTTTTT. Translated: CASSGSGATNEKLFF.

The chain carries TRBV5-1 and TRBJ2-4; 9 positions match TRBD1. J lost 10 bases, V lost 3 bases, and 5 bases had no gene match. The CDR3 spans 13 residues. Germline V CDR1 and CDR2: SGHRS, YFSETQ. In DNA form, the CDR3 reads TGCGCCAGCAGCTGGGACAGGGCTCAAATTCAGTACTTC. As protein: CASSWDRAQIQYF.

The genes are TRBV11-3 and TRBJ2-1; D is uncertain. This CDR3 is 14 amino acids long. V was cut by 2 bases and J by 6 bases, with 11 bases left in between. Germline CDR1 is SGHNT and CDR2 is YENEEA. The CDR3: CASSLSRHSNEQFF. The DNA of the CDR3 is TGTGCCAGCAGCTTATCTCGCCATAGCAATGAGCAGTTCTTC.

V gene TRBV6-5 combines with J gene TRBJ2-2; 9 nucleotides align to TRBD1. Trimming removed 5 bases from V and 7 bases from J; junction bases left unmatched: 8. The CDR3 totals 15 residues. CDR1 and CDR2 (germline): MNHEY, SVGAGI. The DNA for the CDR3 is TGTGCCAGCAGTCCCGGGACAGGGTATGACGGGGAGCTGTTTTTT. Its translation: CASSPGTGYDGELFF.